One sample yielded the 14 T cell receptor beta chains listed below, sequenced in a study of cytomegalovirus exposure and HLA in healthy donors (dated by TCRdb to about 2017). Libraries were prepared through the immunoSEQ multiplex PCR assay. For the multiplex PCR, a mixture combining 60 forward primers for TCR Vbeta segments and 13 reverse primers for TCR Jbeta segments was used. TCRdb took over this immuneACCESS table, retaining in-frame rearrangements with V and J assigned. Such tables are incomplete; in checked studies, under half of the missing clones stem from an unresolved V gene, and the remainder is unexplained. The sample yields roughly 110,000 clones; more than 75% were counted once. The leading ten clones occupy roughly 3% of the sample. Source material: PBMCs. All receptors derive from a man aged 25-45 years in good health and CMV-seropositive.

The CDR3, as DNA: TGTGCCAGCAGTGCTTTCCGGGACAGGGCCAGGGCGAGCTCCTACAATGAGCAGTTCTTC. Amino acid sequence: CASSAFRDRARASSYNEQFF. The chain uses TRBV6-1 and TRBJ2-1; TRBD1 matches at 9 bases. This CDR3 contains 20 residues. V was clipped by 4 bases and J by 0 bases; unmatched bases: 16. Per the germline V gene, CDR1 is MNHNS and CDR2 is SASEGT.

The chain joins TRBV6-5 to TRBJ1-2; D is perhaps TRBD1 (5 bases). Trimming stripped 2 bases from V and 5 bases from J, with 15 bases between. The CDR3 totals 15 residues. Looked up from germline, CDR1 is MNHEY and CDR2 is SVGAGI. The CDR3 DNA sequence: TGTGCCAGCAGTTACCCGGGGGGGGACGCTTATGGCTACACCTTC. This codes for CASSYPGGDAYGYTF.

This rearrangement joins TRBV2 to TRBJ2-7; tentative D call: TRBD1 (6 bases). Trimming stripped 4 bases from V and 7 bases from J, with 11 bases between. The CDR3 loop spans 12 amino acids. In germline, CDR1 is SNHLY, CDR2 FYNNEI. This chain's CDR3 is CASSVQGWEQYF. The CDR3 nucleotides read TGTGCCAGCAGTGTCCAGGGGTGGGAGCAGTACTTC.

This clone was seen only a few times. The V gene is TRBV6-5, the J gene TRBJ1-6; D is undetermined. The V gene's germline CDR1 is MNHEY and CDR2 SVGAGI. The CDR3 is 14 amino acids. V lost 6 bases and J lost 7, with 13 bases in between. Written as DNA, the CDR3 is TGTGCCAGCAGCCGTGATCGAGGGAATTCACCCCTCCACTTT. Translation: CASSRDRGNSPLHF.

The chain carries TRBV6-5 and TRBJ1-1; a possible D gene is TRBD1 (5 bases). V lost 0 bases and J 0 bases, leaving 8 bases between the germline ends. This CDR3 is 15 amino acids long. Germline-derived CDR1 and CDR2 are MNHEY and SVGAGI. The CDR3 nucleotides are TGTGCCAGCAGTTACTCACGGGGGATGAACACTGAAGCTTTCTTT. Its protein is CASSYSRGMNTEAFF.

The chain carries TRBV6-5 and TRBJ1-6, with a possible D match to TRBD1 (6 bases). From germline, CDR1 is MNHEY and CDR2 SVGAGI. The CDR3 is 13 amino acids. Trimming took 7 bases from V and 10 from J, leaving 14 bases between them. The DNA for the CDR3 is TGTGCCAGCACCTCACAGGGAGAATCACCCCTCCACTTT. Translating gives CASTSQGESPLHF.

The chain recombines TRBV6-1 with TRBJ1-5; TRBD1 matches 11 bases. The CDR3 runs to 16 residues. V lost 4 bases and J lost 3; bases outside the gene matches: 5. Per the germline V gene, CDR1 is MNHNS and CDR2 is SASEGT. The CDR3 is CASSADRGRNNQPQHF. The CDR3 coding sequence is TGTGCCAGCAGTGCGGACAGGGGGCGTAACAATCAGCCCCAGCATTTT.

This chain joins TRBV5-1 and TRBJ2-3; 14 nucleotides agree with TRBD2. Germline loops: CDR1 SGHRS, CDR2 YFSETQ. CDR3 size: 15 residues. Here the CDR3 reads CASGTSGGPTDTQYF. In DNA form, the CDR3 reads TGCGCGTCCGGGACTAGCGGGGGCCCCACAGATACGCAGTATTTT.

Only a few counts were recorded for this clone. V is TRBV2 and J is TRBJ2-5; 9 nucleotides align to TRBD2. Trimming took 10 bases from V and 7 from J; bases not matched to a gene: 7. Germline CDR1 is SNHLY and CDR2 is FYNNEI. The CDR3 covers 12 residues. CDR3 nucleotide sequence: TGTGCCACCGAGCGGGGGGAAGGGACCCAGTACTTC. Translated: CATERGEGTQYF.

For the CDR3, the DNA is TGTGCCAGCAGTGCGAGACAGGGGGCGGAAGATACGCAGTATTTT. Translated, it gives CASSARQGAEDTQYF. This chain joins TRBV2 and TRBJ2-3; 10 nucleotides match TRBD1. This CDR3 region has 15 residues. CDR1 and CDR2 from the germline V gene are SNHLY and FYNNEI. The V segment lost 4 bases and the J segment 5 bases; nucleotides outside the gene matches: 6.

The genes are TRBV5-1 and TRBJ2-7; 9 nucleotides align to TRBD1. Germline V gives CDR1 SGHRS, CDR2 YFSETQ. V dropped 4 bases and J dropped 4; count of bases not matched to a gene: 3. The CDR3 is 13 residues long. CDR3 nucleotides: TGCGCCAGCAGCAAGGGACAGGGTTACGAGCAGTACTTC. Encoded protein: CASSKGQGYEQYF.

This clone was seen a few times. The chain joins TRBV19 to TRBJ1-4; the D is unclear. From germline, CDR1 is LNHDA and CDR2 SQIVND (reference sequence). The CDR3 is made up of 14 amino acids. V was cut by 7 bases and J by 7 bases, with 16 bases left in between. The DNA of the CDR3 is TGTGCCAGTACCAGCGGGTTCACATTTGAAAAACTGTTTTTT. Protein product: CASTSGFTFEKLFF.

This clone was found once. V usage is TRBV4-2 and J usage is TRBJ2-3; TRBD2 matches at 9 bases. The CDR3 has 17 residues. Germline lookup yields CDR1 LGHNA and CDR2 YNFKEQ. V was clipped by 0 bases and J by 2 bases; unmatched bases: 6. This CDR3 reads CASSQEGLAGLTDTQYF. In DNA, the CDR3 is TGTGCCAGCAGCCAAGAAGGTCTAGCGGGGCTCACAGATACGCAGTATTTT.

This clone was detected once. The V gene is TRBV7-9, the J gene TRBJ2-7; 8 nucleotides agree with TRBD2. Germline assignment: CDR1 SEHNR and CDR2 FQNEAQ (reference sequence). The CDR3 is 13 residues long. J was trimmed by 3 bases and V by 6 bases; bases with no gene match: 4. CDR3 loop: CASSSSGFYEQYF. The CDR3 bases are TGTGCCAGCAGTTCTAGCGGGTTCTACGAGCAGTACTTC.